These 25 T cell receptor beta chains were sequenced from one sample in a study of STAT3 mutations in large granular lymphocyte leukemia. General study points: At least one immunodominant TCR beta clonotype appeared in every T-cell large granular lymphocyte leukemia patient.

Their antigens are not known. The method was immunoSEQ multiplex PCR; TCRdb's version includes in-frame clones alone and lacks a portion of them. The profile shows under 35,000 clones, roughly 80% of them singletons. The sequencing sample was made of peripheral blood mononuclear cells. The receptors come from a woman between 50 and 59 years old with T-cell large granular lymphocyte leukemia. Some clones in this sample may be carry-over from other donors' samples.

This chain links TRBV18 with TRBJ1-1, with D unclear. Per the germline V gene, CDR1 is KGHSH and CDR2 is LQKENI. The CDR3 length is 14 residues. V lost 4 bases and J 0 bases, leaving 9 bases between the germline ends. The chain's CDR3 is CASSLPTVNTEAFF. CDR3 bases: TGTGCCAGCTCACTTCCCACGGTGAACACTGAAGCTTTCTTT. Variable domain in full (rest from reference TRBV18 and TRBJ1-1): NAGVMQNPRHLVRRRGQEARLRCSPMKGHSHVYWYRQLPEEGLKFMVYLQKENIIDESGMPKERFSAEFPKEGPSILRIQQVVRGDSAAYFCASSLPTVNTEAFFGQGTRLTVV.

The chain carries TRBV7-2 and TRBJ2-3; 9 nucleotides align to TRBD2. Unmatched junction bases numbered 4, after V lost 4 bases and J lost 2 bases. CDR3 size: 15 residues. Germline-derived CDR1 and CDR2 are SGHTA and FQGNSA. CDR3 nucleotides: TGTGCCAGCAGCTCCGGACTAGCGTCCACAGATACGCAGTATTTT. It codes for CASSSGLASTDTQYF.

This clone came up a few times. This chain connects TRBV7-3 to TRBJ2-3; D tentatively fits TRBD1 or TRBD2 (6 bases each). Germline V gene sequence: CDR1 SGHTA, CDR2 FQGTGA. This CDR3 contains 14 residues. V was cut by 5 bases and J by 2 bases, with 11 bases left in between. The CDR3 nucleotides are TGTGCCAGCAGCCTAGGGGGGACCACAGATACGCAGTATTTT. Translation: CASSLGGTTDTQYF.

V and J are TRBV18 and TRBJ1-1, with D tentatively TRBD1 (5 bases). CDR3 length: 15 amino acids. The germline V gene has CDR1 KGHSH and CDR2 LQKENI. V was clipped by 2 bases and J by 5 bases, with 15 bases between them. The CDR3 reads CASSPNRAAGTEAFF. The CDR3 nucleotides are TGTGCCAGCTCACCAAATAGGGCGGCAGGGACTGAAGCTTTCTTT.

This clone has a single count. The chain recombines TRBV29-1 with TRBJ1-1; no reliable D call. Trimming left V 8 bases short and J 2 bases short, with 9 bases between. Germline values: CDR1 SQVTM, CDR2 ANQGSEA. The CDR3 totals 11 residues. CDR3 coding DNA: TGCAGCACAAGGACCAACACTGAAGCTTTCTTT. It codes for CSTRTNTEAFF.

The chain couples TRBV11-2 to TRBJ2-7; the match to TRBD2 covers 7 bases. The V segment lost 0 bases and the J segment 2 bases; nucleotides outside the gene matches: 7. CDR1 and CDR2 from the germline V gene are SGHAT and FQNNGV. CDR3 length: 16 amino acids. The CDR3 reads CASSLESGGLTYEQYF. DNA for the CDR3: TGTGCCAGCAGCTTAGAATCGGGAGGCCTCACCTACGAGCAGTACTTC. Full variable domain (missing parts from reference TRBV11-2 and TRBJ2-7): EAGVAQSPRYKIIEKRQSVAFWCNPISGHATLYWYQQILGQGPKLLIQFQNNGVVDDSQLPKDRFSAERLKGVDSTLKIQPAKLEDSAVYLCASSLESGGLTYEQYFGPGTRLTVT.

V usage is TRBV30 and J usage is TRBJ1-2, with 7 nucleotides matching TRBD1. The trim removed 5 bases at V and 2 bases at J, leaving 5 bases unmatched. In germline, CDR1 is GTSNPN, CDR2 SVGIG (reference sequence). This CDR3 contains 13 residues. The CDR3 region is CAWVQGKNYGYTF. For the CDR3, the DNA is TGTGCCTGGGTACAGGGGAAAAACTATGGCTACACCTTC.

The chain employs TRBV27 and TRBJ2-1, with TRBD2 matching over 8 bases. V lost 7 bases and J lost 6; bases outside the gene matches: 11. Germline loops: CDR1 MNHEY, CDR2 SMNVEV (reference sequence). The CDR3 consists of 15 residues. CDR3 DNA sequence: TGTGCCAGCACCACTCCGGGACTAGTGAGCAATGAGCAGTTCTTC. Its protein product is CASTTPGLVSNEQFF.

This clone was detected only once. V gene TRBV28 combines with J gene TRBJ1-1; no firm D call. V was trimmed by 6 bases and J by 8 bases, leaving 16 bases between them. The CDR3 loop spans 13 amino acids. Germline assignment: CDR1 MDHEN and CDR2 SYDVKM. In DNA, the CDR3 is TGTGCCAGCAGAAAGTTCGGGGTTTCAGAAGCTTTCTTT. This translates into CASRKFGVSEAFF.

CDR3 coding DNA: TGTGCCAGTAGTTTTGCGGGAATCACAGATACGCAGTATTTT. It encodes CASSFAGITDTQYF. V usage is TRBV19 and J usage is TRBJ2-3, with D possibly TRBD2 on 6 matching bases. This CDR3 comprises 14 residues. Trimming cost V 5 bases and J 2 bases, with 11 bases left between them. CDR1 LNHDA and CDR2 SQIVND come from the germline V gene (reference sequence).

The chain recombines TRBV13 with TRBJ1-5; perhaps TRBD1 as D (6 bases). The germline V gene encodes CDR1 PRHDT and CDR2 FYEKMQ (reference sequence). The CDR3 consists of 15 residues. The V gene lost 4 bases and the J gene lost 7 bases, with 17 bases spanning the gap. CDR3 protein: CASSSSGESRQPQHF. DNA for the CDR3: TGTGCCAGCAGCTCATCAGGGGAAAGCAGGCAGCCCCAGCATTTT.

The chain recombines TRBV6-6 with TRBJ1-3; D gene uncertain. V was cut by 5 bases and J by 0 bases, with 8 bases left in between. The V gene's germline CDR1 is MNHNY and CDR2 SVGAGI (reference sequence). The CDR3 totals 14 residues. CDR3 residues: CASSPAISGNTIYF. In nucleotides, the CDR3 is TGTGCCAGCAGTCCAGCGATCTCTGGAAACACCATATATTTT.

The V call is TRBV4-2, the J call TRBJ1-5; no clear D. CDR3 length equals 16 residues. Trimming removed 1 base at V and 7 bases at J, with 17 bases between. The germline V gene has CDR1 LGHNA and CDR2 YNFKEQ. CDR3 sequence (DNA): TGTGCCAGCAGCCAAGGCCCGGGAGGGAAGGAACAGCCCCAGCATTTT. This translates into CASSQGPGGKEQPQHF.

The CDR3 sequence is CASSLQTGITDTQYF. In DNA, the CDR3 is TGTGCCAGCTCACTCCAGACAGGGATTACAGATACGCAGTATTTT. The genes are TRBV18 and TRBJ2-3, with 7 bases identical to TRBD1. Germline CDR1 and CDR2: KGHSH and LQKENI. This CDR3 has 15 amino acids. Trimming took 4 bases from V and 3 from J; bases not matched to a gene: 7.

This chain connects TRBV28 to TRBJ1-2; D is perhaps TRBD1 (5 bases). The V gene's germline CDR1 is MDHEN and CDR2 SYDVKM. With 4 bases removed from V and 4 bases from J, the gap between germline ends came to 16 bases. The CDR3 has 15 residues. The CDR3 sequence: CASSSPGQALYGYTF. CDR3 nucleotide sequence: TGTGCCAGCAGTTCCCCAGGGCAGGCACTCTATGGCTACACCTTC.

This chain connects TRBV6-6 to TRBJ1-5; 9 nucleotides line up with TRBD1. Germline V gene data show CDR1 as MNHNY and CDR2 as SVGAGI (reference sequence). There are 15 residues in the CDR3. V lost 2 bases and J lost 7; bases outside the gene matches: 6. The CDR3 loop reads CASSYEQGAGQPQHF. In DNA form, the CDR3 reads TGTGCCAGCAGTTACGAACAGGGGGCCGGGCAGCCCCAGCATTTT.

In nucleotides, the CDR3 is TGTGCCACCAGCAGAGACCCAGGACAGATGAGCTCCTACAATGAGCAGTTCTTC. This sequence encodes CATSRDPGQMSSYNEQFF. This sequence joins TRBV15 and TRBJ2-1, with D perhaps matching TRBD1 (6 bases). CDR3 size: 18 residues. V dropped 0 bases and J dropped 0 bases, with 15 bases sitting between them. Germline V gene data show CDR1 as LNHNV and CDR2 as YYDKDF (reference sequence).

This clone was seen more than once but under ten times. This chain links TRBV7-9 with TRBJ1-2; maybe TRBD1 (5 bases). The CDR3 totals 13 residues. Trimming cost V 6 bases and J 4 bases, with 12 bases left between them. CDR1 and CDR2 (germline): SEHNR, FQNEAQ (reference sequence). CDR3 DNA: TGTGCCAGCAGTTCCGGGACTGCCTATGGCTACACCTTC. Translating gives CASSSGTAYGYTF.

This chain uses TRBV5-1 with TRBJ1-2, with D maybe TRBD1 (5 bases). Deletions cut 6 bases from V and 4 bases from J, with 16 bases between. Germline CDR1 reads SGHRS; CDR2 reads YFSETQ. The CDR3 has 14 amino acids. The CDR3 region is CASIDSPGRYGYTF. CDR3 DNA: TGCGCCAGCATCGACAGCCCCGGCCGCTATGGCTACACCTTC.

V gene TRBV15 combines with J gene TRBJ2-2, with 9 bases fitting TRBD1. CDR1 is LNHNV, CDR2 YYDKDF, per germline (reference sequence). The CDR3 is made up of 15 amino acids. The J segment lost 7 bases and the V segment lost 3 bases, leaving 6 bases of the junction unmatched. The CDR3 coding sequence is TGTGCCACCAGCAGTCCCGGGACAGGGAGCGGGGAGCTGTTTTTT. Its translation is CATSSPGTGSGELFF.

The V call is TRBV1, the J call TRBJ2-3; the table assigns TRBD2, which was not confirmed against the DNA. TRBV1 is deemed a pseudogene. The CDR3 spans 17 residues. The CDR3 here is CTSSHATSGRKSDTQYF. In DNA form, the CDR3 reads TGCACCAGCAGCCATGCGACTAGCGGGAGGAAATCAGATACGCAGTATTTT.

In DNA form, the CDR3 reads TGTGCCAGCAGCGTAGGGGCTAGCGGGAGCTCCTACAATGAGCAGTTCTTC. Translation gives CASSVGASGSSYNEQFF. The J gene is TRBJ2-1, the V gene TRBV9; 10 bases are shared with TRBD2. Germline loops: CDR1 SGDLS, CDR2 YYNGEE. This CDR3 is 17 amino acids long. V lost 0 bases and J lost 0; bases outside the gene matches: 3.

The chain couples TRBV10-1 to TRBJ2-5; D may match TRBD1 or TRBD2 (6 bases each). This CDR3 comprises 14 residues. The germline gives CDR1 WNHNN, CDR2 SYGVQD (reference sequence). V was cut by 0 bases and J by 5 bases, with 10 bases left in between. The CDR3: CASSESGGDETQYF. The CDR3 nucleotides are TGCGCCAGCAGTGAGTCCGGGGGCGACGAGACCCAGTACTTC.

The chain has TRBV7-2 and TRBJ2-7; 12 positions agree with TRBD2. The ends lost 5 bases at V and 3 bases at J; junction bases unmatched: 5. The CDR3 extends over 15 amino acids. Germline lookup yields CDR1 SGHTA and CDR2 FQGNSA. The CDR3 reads CASSPRTSGIYEQYF. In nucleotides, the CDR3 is TGTGCCAGCAGCCCCCGGACTAGCGGGATCTACGAGCAGTACTTC.

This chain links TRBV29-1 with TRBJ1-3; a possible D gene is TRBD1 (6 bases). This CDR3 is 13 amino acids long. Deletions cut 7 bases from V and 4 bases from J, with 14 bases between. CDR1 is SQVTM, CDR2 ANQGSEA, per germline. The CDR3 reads CSAGGGAGNTIYF. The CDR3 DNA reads TGCAGCGCCGGAGGGGGGGCAGGAAACACCATATATTTT.